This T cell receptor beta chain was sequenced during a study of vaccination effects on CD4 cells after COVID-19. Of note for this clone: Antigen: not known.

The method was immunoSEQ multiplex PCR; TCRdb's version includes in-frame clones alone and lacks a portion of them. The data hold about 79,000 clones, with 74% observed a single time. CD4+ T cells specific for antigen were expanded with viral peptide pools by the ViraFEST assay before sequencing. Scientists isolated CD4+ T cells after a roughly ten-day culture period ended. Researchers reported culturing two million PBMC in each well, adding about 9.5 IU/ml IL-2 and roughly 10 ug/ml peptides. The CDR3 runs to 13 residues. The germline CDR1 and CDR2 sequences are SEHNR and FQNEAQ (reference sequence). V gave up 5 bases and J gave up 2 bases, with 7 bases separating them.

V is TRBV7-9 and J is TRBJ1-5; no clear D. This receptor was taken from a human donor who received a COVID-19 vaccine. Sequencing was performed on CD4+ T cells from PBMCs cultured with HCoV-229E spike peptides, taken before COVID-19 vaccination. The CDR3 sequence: CASSKDGNQPQHF. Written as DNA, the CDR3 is TGTGCCAGCAGCAAAGATGGCAATCAGCCCCAGCATTTT.